The clone carrying this TCR beta chain has just one count. The data belong to a study of beta chain features in type 1 diabetes. CD45RO/CCR7/CD25/CD127/CD95/CD27 separated CD4+ naive, central memory, regulatory and stem cell-like memory cells by sorting. Expressed TCRB transcripts got sequenced, as all isolated RNA was reverse transcribed. The table came from immunoSEQ multiplex PCR; TCRdb's copy has only in-frame clones and leaves some out. The sample consists of fewer than 900,000 clones, 15% to 20% of them appearing once. V lost 3 bases, J lost 2 bases, and 1 base stayed unmatched. CDR1 SGHTA and CDR2 FQGNSA come from the germline V gene. This CDR3 is 15 amino acids long.

Sequencing input: naive CD4+ T cells from blood. The V and J genes are TRBV7-2 and TRBJ2-6; 7 positions agree with TRBD1. The source is a woman aged 18-29 years in good health. CDR3 sequence reads: CASSFQGAGANVLTF. The CDR3 region has the DNA TGTGCCAGCAGCTTCCAGGGGGCTGGGGCCAACGTCCTGACTTTC.